Reported below is one TCR beta chain. This entry comes from a study of patients and donors after allogeneic stem cell transplantation. Using its own MiXCR run on the RT-PCR reads, TCRdb lists one record per CDR3 protein. Here the sample spans over 350,000 distinct CDR3 sequences, 16% being singletons. The source material was blood, either unsorted or a sorted T cell fraction (not recorded which). The sequence was collected from a human donor who was either an allogeneic HSCT recipient or a stem cell or donor lymphocyte infusion donor (not recorded which). It is not recorded whose cells these are; they may come from a transplant donor.

CDR3 region: CASFGIPYNEQFF. CDR3 coding DNA: TGTGCCAGCTTCGGCATACCCTACAATGAGCAGTTCTTC. V is TRBV6-2 or TRBV6-3 and J is TRBJ2-1; no definite D call. The length of the CDR3 is 13 residues. The germline V and J ends were trimmed by 8 bases and 2 bases, with 10 bases remaining between them. Germline values: CDR1 MNHEY, CDR2 SVGEGT.